Listed below are T cell receptor beta chains from one sample, sequenced in a study of CD8 T cells in Susac syndrome. Each CDR3 protein is one row after TCRdb ran MiXCR on the immunoSEQ multiplex PCR reads. This sample has about 140,000 distinct CDR3 sequences; 85% to 95% occur once, and the top ten carry more than 0.11%. The sequenced material came from CD4+ T cells from PBMCs. Receptors were obtained from a human donor with Susac syndrome. Each CDR3 is given with its conserved first and last residue. A D gene is named only where the DNA matches it firmly. A clone size is listed for some rows: how often the clone was seen (once, few, many), or a class if it is expanded.

J | V | size | D | DNA | CDR3
TRBJ1-6 | TRBV24-1 | . | . | TGTGCCACCAGTGATTCTCCGACAGAGCATTCACCCCTCCACTTT | CATSDSPTEHSPLHF
TRBJ1-2 | TRBV5-6 | . | TRBD1 | TGTGCCAGCCGAATACAGGGGATCCATGGCTACACCTTC | CASRIQGIHGYTF
TRBJ2-5 | TRBV5-1 | . | TRBD2 | TGCGCCAGCAGCCCTGACCCGGGACTAGCGGGGTTCCAGTACTTC | CASSPDPGLAGFQYF
TRBJ2-5 | TRBV20-1 | . | TRBD2 | TGCAGTGCTAGAGGGGGAGAGACTAGCCGCCAAGAGACCCAGTACTTC | CSARGGETSRQETQYF
TRBJ1-1 | TRBV29-1 | . | . | TGCAGCGTCGGGGGCAGCGGTATGAACACTGAAGCTTTCTTT | CSVGGSGMNTEAFF
TRBJ2-7 | TRBV15 | once | . | TGTGCCACCAGCAGAGATAATTCCTACGAGCAGTACTTC | CATSRDNSYEQYF
TRBJ1-5 | TRBV25-1 | . | . | TGTGCCAGCAGTGAAACAGGGAGGAATCAGCCCCAGCATTTT | CASSETGRNQPQHF
TRBJ2-3 | TRBV7-2 | . | . | TGTGCCAGCAGCTCTCAAGCTACTAGCACAGATACGCAGTATTTT | CASSSQATSTDTQYF
TRBJ2-1 | TRBV5-4 | . | . | TGTGCCAGCAGCTTCGCTCAGCGGAGCTCCTACAATGAGCAGTTCTTC | CASSFAQRSSYNEQFF
TRBJ2-3 | TRBV4-1 | . | TRBD1 | TGCGCCAGCAGCGTTCAGGGGGCGGTAGATACGCAGTATTTT | CASSVQGAVDTQYF
TRBJ1-1 | TRBV7-2 | . | . | TGTGCCAGCAGCTTCGCCGACACTGAAGCTTTCTTT | CASSFADTEAFF
TRBJ2-5 | TRBV7-9 | . | . | TGTGCCAGCAGCTCGGCCACAGGGCGCCAAGAGACCCAGTACTTC | CASSSATGRQETQYF
TRBJ2-4 | TRBV7-2 | . | . | TGTGCCAGCAGCTTAGTTGGTGGCTCCAACTTAGCCAAAAACATTCAGTACTTC | CASSLVGGSNLAKNIQYF
TRBJ1-2 | TRBV20-1 | . | TRBD1 | TGCAGTGCTAGACAGGGGGCTAAGCAAGGCTACACCTTC | CSARQGAKQGYTF
TRBJ1-1 | TRBV20-1 | . | . | TGCAGTGTAGGCCCGGGTAATCTGGTCCAGTGGGCTTTCTTT | CSVGPGNLVQWAFF
TRBJ2-2 | TRBV4-1 | once | . | TGCGCCAGCAGCCCCGGACTTTACACCGGGGAGCTGTTTTTT | CASSPGLYTGELFF
TRBJ2-2 | TRBV4-3 | . | . | TGCGCCAGCAGCCAAGCAGAGAGGGACACCGGGGAGCTGTTTTTT | CASSQAERDTGELFF
TRBJ1-5 | TRBV9 | . | . | TGTGCCAGCAGCGTAGCCGGGGGCTACAATCAGCCCCAGCATTTT | CASSVAGGYNQPQHF
TRBJ2-5 | TRBV29-1 | . | TRBD1 | TGCAGCGCACGGACAGGGGCGCAAGAGACCCAGTACTTC | CSARTGAQETQYF
TRBJ2-7 | TRBV9 | . | . | TGTGCCAGCAGCGTAGGAAGCCAGTCCTCCTACGAGCAGTACTTC | CASSVGSQSSYEQYF
TRBJ2-7 | TRBV3-1 | . | TRBD1 | TGTGCCAGCAGCCAACGGGGACAGAGCTACGAGCAGTACTTC | CASSQRGQSYEQYF
TRBJ1-1 | TRBV20-1 | . | . | TGCAGTGCCCCTGCGACCAGTCGGCACTTTGAAGCTTTCTTT | CSAPATSRHFEAFF
TRBJ1-6 | TRBV5-1 | . | . | TGCGCCAGCAGCCTGGAAACCTGGAATTCACCCCTCCACTTT | CASSLETWNSPLHF
TRBJ2-7 | TRBV6-5 | . | . | TGTGCCAGCAGTTCGGGTAGCGGTCCGTACGAGCAGTACTTC | CASSSGSGPYEQYF
TRBJ2-7 | TRBV28 | . | . | TGTGCCAGCAGTTTAAACTGGCAGGGTGGACACGAGCAGTACTTC | CASSLNWQGGHEQYF
TRBJ2-1 | TRBV2 | . | TRBD2 | TGTGCCAGGATCGACGGGAGGGACAATGAGCAGTTCTTC | CARIDGRDNEQFF
TRBJ2-5 | TRBV7-9 | . | TRBD1 | TGTGCCAGCAGCTCCAGGGGGCCGGAGACCCAGTACTTC | CASSSRGPETQYF
TRBJ2-7 | TRBV10-3 | . | TRBD2 | TGTGCCATCAGTGAGTCCGGGACTACCGCATACGAGCAGTACTTC | CAISESGTTAYEQYF
TRBJ1-2 | TRBV24-1 | . | TRBD1 | TGTGCCACCAGTGACCGGGGGACAGGCGCTGGCTACACCTTC | CATSDRGTGAGYTF
TRBJ2-1 | TRBV4-1 | once | TRBD2 | TGCGCCAGCAGCTCTTCCGGGACTAGCGGGACCTACAATGAGCAGTTCTTC | CASSSSGTSGTYNEQFF
TRBJ2-1 | TRBV5-6 | . | . | TGTGCCAGCAGCTTCTACAGTCCAGATGAGCAGTTCTTC | CASSFYSPDEQFF
TRBJ2-1 | TRBV20-1 | . | . | TGCAGTGCTACCCTATCGGGTGGGAATGAGCAGTTCTTC | CSATLSGGNEQFF
TRBJ1-3 | TRBV30 | . | . | TGTGCCTGGAGGAGCCGGGCCAGCTCTGGAAACACCATATATTTT | CAWRSRASSGNTIYF
TRBJ2-6 | TRBV10-3 | . | TRBD2 | TGTGCCATCGGGACTAGCGGGGGGTACTCTGGGGCCAACGTCCTGACTTTC | CAIGTSGGYSGANVLTF
TRBJ2-3 | TRBV13 | . | TRBD2 | TGTGCCAGCAGCATAGGGACTAGCGGAGGTGACACGCAGTATTTT | CASSIGTSGGDTQYF
TRBJ1-6 | TRBV4-2 | . | TRBD1 | TGTGCCAGCAGCCAGGGACAGGGGTACTCACCCCTCCACTTT | CASSQGQGYSPLHF
TRBJ1-1 | TRBV3-1 | . | . | TGTGCCAGCAACTACGGGGAGGGCAACACTGAAGCTTTCTTT | CASNYGEGNTEAFF
TRBJ2-1 | TRBV6-6 | . | . | TGTGCCAGCAGCCACGCATTGGACAATGAGCAGTTCTTC | CASSHALDNEQFF
TRBJ2-5 | TRBV12-3/TRBV12-4 | . | . | TGTGCCAGCGGGCCGTGGGGGCAGTACCAAGAGACCCAGTACTTC | CASGPWGQYQETQYF
TRBJ2-7 | TRBV6-2/TRBV6-3 | . | TRBD2 | TGTGCCAGCAGTTACTCGCGGGAGGGCTACGAGCAGTACTTC | CASSYSREGYEQYF